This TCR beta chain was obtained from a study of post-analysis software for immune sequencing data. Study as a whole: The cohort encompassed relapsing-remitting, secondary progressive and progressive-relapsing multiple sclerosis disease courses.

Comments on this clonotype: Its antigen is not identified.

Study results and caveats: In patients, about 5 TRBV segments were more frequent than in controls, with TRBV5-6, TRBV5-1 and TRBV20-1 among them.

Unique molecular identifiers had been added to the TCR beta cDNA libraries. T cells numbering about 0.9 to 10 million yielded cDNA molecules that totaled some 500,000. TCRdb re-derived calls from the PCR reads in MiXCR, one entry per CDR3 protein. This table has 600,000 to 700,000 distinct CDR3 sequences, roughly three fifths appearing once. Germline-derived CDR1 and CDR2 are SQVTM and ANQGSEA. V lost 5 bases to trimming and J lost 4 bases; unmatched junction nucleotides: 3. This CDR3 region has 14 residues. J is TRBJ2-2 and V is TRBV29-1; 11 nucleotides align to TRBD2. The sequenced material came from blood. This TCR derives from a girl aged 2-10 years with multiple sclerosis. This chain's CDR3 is CSVQGLAATGELFF. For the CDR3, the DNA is TGCAGCGTTCAGGGACTAGCGGCCACCGGGGAGCTGTTTTTT.